The 27 T cell receptor beta chains reported below all come from one sample, sequenced in a study of immune characterization of retroperitoneal liposarcoma. TCRdb ran MiXCR on the PCR reads and lists one entry per CDR3 protein. The sample lists under 20,000 distinct CDR3 sequences, more than 30% occurring once. Sequenced sample: blood. Receptors were obtained from a male donor with retroperitoneal liposarcoma.

The chain couples TRBV28 to TRBJ2-4, with D hard to call. With the DNA end fitting TRBJ2-7 better, the J assignment may be wrong. Per germline, CDR1 MDHEN and CDR2 SYDVKM. The CDR3 runs 18 residues. This CDR3 is CASSFSLISPDSTNEQYF. The DNA for the CDR3 is TGTGCCAGCAGTTTCTCGTTAATTTCGCCTGATTCAACCAACGAGCAGTACTTC.

The CDR3 nucleotides are TGTGCCACCAGTCCCGCTCGGGGGCAGCTCAGTCACAATGAGCAGTACTTC. The encoded protein is CATSPARGQLSHNEQYF. The rearrangement links TRBV24-1 to TRBJ2-5; D is possibly TRBD1 or TRBD2 (6 bases each). Trimming left V 6 bases short and J 11 bases short, with 30 bases between. The CDR3 is 17 residues long. Germline values: CDR1 KGHDR, CDR2 SFDVKD.

Judged by abundance, this clonotype is medium-sized. The chain is built from TRBV11-3 and TRBJ2-5; D unclear. The germline V gene encodes CDR1 SGHNT and CDR2 YENEEA. The CDR3 contains 13 residues. Trimming removed 7 bases from V and 5 bases from J, with 14 bases in between. CDR3 DNA: TGTGCCAGCAAGACCTCCGGGTTGGAGACCCAGTACTTC. Translating it yields CASKTSGLETQYF.

This clonotype has at least ten counts. CDR3 DNA: TGTGCCAGCAGCTTAGGGCAGGTTTCCTACAATGAGCAGTTCTTC. Residues: CASSLGQVSYNEQFF. This sequence joins TRBV11-2 and TRBJ2-1; D gene uncertain. Per germline, CDR1 SGHAT and CDR2 FQNNGV. V lost 1 base, J lost 1 base, and 8 bases lay in between. The CDR3 has 15 residues.

The V and J genes are TRBV11-3 and TRBJ2-1; no clear D. CDR1 is SGHNT, CDR2 YENEEA, per germline. Trimming cost V 2 bases and J 13 bases, with 15 bases left between them. CDR3 size: 13 residues. The CDR3 spells CASSLTYQETQFF. Written as DNA, the CDR3 is TGTGCCAGCAGCTTAACCTACCAAGAGACCCAGTTCTTC.

This clonotype was seen repeatedly, ten times or more. The chain employs TRBV6-1 and TRBJ2-1; possible D gene TRBD2, 6 bases. Near its end, the DNA agrees better with TRBJ2-7, so the J call may be wrong. CDR1 is MNHNS, CDR2 SASEGT, per germline. CDR3 length: 15 residues. The CDR3 spells CASSEVSGGPYEQYF. The CDR3 nucleotides read TGTGCCAGCAGTGAAGTGAGCGGAGGGCCCTACGAGCAGTACTTC.

J is TRBJ2-4 and V is TRBV12-3 or TRBV12-4, with 7 bases fitting TRBD1. With V trimmed by 7 bases and J by 0 bases, 9 bases remained unmatched. This CDR3 is built from 16 residues. The CDR3 coding sequence is TGTGCCAGCAACCTGACAGGGAGAATAGCCAAAAACATTCAGTACTTC. Translation: CASNLTGRIAKNIQYF.

Many counts were recorded for this clonotype. This CDR3 reads CASSSRLSYEQYF. The CDR3 nucleotides are TGTGCCAGCAGTTCCCGACTAAGCTACGAGCAGTACTTC. The V and J genes are TRBV6-5 and TRBJ2-7; a possible D gene is TRBD2 (5 bases). V was trimmed by 4 bases and J by 3 bases, leaving 10 bases between them. CDR1 and CDR2 (germline): MNHEY, SVGAGI. The CDR3 covers 13 residues.

The V gene is TRBV7-6, the J gene TRBJ2-3; TRBD2 is a possible D gene (6 bases). V lost 5 bases, J lost 1 base, and 10 bases lay in between. The germline CDR1 and CDR2 sequences are SGHVS and FNYEAQ. The CDR3 loop spans 14 amino acids. The CDR3 loop reads CASSRLGGTDTQYF. DNA of the CDR3: TGTGCCAGCAGCCGACTAGGGGGCACAGATACGCAGTATTTT.

The chain joins TRBV11-2 to TRBJ2-2; tentative D call: TRBD2 (6 bases). The ends were cut back, 3 bases at V and 3 bases at J, with 11 bases in the middle. The CDR3 covers 15 residues. CDR1 is SGHAT and CDR2 is FQNNGV in the germline V gene. The chain's CDR3 is CASSFRRGDTGELFF. DNA of the CDR3: TGTGCCAGCAGCTTTCGGAGGGGCGACACCGGGGAGCTGTTTTTT.

This clonotype was detected ten times or more. The rearrangement links TRBV12-3 or TRBV12-4 to TRBJ2-5; 11 bases are a match to TRBD2. J was trimmed by 4 bases and V by 2 bases; bases with no gene match: 3. CDR3 size: 15 residues. This chain's CDR3 is CASSLQLAGGETQYF. CDR3 DNA sequence: TGTGCCAGCAGTTTACAGCTAGCGGGAGGAGAGACCCAGTACTTC.

This clonotype was observed a handful of times. V gene TRBV6-6 combines with J gene TRBJ2-4, with D possibly called TRBD1 or TRBD2 (5 bases each). The V and J ends lost 6 bases and 0 bases respectively, with 15 bases between them. Looked up from germline, CDR1 is MNHNY and CDR2 is SVGAGI (reference sequence). The CDR3 sequence is 16 residues long. The CDR3 DNA follows: TGTGCCAGCAGGGAGAGCCAGGGACCAGCCAAAAACATTCAGTACTTC. As protein: CASRESQGPAKNIQYF.

Many counts were recorded for this clonotype. V gene TRBV10-2 combines with J gene TRBJ2-1; D is possibly TRBD2 (6 bases). The CDR3 extends over 15 amino acids. Per the germline V gene, CDR1 is WSHSY and CDR2 is SAAADI. V was shortened by 6 bases and J by 13 bases, with 25 bases between the two germline ends. CDR3 DNA: TGCGCCAGCAGCGGTGACTCAGGCGGGGCAGAGACCCAGTTCTTC. Protein: CASSGDSGGAETQFF.

This chain links TRBV6-6 with TRBJ2-1, with D perhaps matching TRBD2 (6 bases). There are 12 residues in the CDR3. Germline V gives CDR1 MNHNY, CDR2 SVGAGI (reference sequence). The V and J ends lost 8 bases and 7 bases respectively, with 12 bases between them. Here the CDR3 DNA reads TGTGCCAGCCGATCGCGGGGAAATGAGCAGTTCTTC. Translated, it gives CASRSRGNEQFF.

This clonotype was seen many times. The chain carries TRBV6-1 and TRBJ2-5; the match to TRBD2 covers 10 bases. CDR1 MNHNS and CDR2 SASEGT come from the germline V gene. CDR3 length equals 16 residues. V was clipped by 0 bases and J by 5 bases; unmatched bases: 6. CDR3 protein: CASSEAASGSGETQYF. In DNA, the CDR3 is TGTGCCAGCAGTGAAGCGGCTAGCGGGAGTGGGGAGACCCAGTACTTC.

In this sample, this clonotype is medium-sized. The J gene is TRBJ2-1, the V gene TRBV7-2, with D tentatively TRBD2 (5 bases). This CDR3 region has 12 residues. V lost 5 bases to trimming and J lost 10 bases, with 12 bases between them. The germline V gene encodes CDR1 SGHTA and CDR2 FQGNSA. CDR3 bases: TGTGCCAGCAGCCCTACTAGTTACGAGCAGTTCTTC. This gives the protein CASSPTSYEQFF. Variable domain in full (rest from reference TRBV7-2 and TRBJ2-1): GAGVSQSPSNKVTEKGKDVELRCDPISGHTALYWYRQSLGQGLEFLIYFQGNSAPDKSGLPSDRFSAERTGGSVSTLTIQRTQQEDSAVYLCASSPTSYEQFFGPGTRLTVL.

The chain carries TRBV12-3 or TRBV12-4 and TRBJ2-1, with a tentative D call TRBD2 (7 bases). With the DNA end fitting TRBJ2-7 better, the J assignment may be wrong. There are 16 residues in the CDR3. The CDR3 nucleotides are TGTGCCAGCAGTTTAATTGGGGGGGGGGGGGACAATGAGCAGTACTTC. As protein: CASSLIGGGGDNEQYF.

Comment on this clonotype: An end of the junction differs from the germline gene, which may be a read error. The chain uses TRBV6-1 and TRBJ1-1, with TRBD1 matching over 8 bases. The germline V gene encodes CDR1 MNHNS and CDR2 SASEGT. The CDR3 totals 15 residues. The CDR3 DNA follows: TGTGCCAGCAGTGAAAGGGGGACAGGTGGAAGAGCACACGTCTTT. This codes for CASSERGTGGRAHVF.

The chain couples TRBV7-2 to TRBJ2-1; D is unclear. Per the germline V gene, CDR1 is SGHTA and CDR2 is FQGNSA. The CDR3 has 15 residues. V lost 2 bases to trimming and J lost 10 bases, with 18 bases between them. CDR3 nucleotide sequence: TGTGCCAGCAGCTTAACTGACGGCGGTTACTACGAGCAGTTCTTC. It encodes CASSLTDGGYYEQFF.

The V and J genes are TRBV6-2 or TRBV6-3 and TRBJ2-3; D ambiguous. The germline gives CDR1 MNHEY, CDR2 SVGEGT. The CDR3 spans 15 residues. V shed 5 bases and J shed 5 bases, with 17 bases lying between them. The CDR3 loop reads CASSNQAPSRDTQYF. The CDR3, as DNA: TGTGCCAGCAGTAATCAAGCACCTTCGAGAGATACGCAGTATTTT.

The sample holds many counts of this clonotype. The genes are TRBV6-1 and TRBJ2-7; the match to TRBD1 covers 7 bases. Trimming cost V 1 base and J 0 bases; bases outside gene matches: 0. CDR3 length equals 14 residues. The germline V gene has CDR1 MNHNS and CDR2 SASEGT. CDR3 nucleotides: TGTGCCAGCAGTGAAGGGGACAGCTCCTACGAGCAGTACTTC. Protein: CASSEGDSSYEQYF.

CDR3 sequence: CASRISGQGIYNSPLHF. The CDR3 DNA reads as TGTGCCAGCAGGATCAGCGGACAGGGGATTTATAATTCACCCCTCCACTTT. The V call is TRBV6-6, the J call TRBJ1-6, with TRBD1 identical over 9 bases. The trim removed 6 bases at V and 4 bases at J, leaving 10 bases unmatched. This CDR3 has 17 amino acids. Germline V gene data show CDR1 as MNHNY and CDR2 as SVGAGI (reference sequence).

The chain couples TRBV12-3 or TRBV12-4 to TRBJ2-2; D might be TRBD1 (6 bases). V shed 6 bases and J shed 4 bases, with 15 bases lying between them. The CDR3 contains 15 residues. For the CDR3, the DNA is TGTGCCAGCAGACCCCCTGGACAGACCACCGGGGAGCTGTTTTTT. This sequence encodes CASRPPGQTTGELFF.

This clonotype was counted only a few times. This sequence joins TRBV10-1 and TRBJ2-3, with 10 positions matching TRBD2. This CDR3 contains 18 residues. Losses at the gene ends were 0 bases for V and 1 base for J; bases not matched to a gene: 7. Per the germline V gene, CDR1 is WNHNN and CDR2 is SYGVQD (reference sequence). In DNA, the CDR3 is TGCGCCAGCAGTGAGTCGTATACTAGCGGGGACGGCACAGATACGCAGTATTTT. It specifies CASSESYTSGDGTDTQYF.

The table lists this clonotype with a few counts. The V and J genes are TRBV6-6 and TRBJ2-5, with 9 bases aligning to TRBD2. Germline V CDR1 and CDR2: MNHNY, SVGAGI (reference sequence). There are 18 residues in the CDR3. The trim removed 6 bases at V and 5 bases at J, leaving 19 bases unmatched. The CDR3 spells CASRGTSEGAGGRETQYF. In nucleotides, the CDR3 is TGTGCCAGCAGAGGGACCTCGGAGGGAGCGGGAGGTCGTGAGACCCAGTACTTC.

This clonotype is medium-sized (0.01 to 0.1%) within its sample. The chain employs TRBV6-1 and TRBJ2-2; 8 positions agree with TRBD2. CDR1 and CDR2 from the germline V gene are MNHNS and SASEGT. V lost 5 bases, J lost 1 base, and 3 bases stayed unmatched. The CDR3 is 15 amino acids. The CDR3 is CASSYTSGNTGELFF. In DNA, the CDR3 is TGTGCCAGCAGTTATACTAGCGGGAACACCGGGGAGCTGTTTTTT.

This clonotype was seen only a few times. The chain recombines TRBV7-2 with TRBJ1-1, with D maybe TRBD1 (5 bases). The germline V gene has CDR1 SGHTA and CDR2 FQGNSA. The CDR3 runs to 14 residues. V lost 6 bases and J lost 2, with 13 bases in between. The CDR3 sequence: CASRSGTGNTEAFF. CDR3 DNA sequence: TGTGCCAGCAGGTCCGGGACGGGCAACACTGAAGCTTTCTTT. Looking up the rest from reference TRBV7-2 and TRBJ1-1 gives the full variable domain: GAGVSQSPSNKVTEKGKDVELRCDPISGHTALYWYRQSLGQGLEFLIYFQGNSAPDKSGLPSDRFSAERTGGSVSTLTIQRTQQEDSAVYLCASRSGTGNTEAFFGQGTRLTVV.